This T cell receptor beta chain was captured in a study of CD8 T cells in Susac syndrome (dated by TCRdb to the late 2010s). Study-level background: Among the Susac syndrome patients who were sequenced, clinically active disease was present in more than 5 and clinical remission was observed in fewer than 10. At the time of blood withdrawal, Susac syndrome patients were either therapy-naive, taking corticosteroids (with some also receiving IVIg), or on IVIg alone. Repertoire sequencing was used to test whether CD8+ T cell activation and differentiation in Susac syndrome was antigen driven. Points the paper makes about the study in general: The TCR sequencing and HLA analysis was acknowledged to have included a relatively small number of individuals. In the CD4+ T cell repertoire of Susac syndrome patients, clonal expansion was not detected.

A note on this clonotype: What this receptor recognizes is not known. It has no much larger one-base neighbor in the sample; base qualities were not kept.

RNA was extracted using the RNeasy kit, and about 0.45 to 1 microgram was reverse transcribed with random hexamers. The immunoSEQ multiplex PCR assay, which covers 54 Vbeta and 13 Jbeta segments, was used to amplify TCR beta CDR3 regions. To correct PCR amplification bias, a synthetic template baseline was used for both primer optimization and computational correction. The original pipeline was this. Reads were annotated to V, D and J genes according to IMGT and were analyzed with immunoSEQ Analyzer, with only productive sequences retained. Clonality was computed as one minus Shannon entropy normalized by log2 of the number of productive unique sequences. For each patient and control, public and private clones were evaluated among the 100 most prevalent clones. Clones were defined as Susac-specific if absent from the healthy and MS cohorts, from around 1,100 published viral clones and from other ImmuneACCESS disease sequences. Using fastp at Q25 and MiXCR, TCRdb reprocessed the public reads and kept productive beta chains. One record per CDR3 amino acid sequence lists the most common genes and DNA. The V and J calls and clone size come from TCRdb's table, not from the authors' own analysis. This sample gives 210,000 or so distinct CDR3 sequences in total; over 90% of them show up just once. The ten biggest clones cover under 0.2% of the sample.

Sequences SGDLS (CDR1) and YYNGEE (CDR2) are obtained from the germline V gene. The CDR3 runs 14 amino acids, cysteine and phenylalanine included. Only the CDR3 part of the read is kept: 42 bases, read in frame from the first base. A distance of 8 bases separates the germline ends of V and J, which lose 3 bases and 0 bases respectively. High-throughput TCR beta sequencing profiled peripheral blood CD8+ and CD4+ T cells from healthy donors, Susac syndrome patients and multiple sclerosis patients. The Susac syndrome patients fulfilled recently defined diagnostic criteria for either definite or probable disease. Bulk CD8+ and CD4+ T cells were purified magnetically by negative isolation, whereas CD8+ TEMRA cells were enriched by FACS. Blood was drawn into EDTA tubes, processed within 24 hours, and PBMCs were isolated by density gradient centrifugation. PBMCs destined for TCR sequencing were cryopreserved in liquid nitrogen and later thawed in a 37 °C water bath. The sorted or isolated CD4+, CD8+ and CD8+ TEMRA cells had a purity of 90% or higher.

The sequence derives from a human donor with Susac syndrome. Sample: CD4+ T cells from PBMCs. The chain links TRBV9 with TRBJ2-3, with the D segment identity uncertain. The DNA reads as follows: TGTGCCAGCAGCGCCGGCCTTAGCACAGATACGCAGTATTTT. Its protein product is CASSAGLSTDTQYF. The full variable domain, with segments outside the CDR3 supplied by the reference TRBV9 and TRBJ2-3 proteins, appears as DSGVTQTPKHLITATGQRVTLRCSPRSGDLSVYWYQQSLDQGLQFLIQYYNGEERAKGNILERFSAQQFPDLHSELNLSSLELGDSALYFCASSAGLSTDTQYFGPGTRLTVL.